The sequence of this TCR beta chain was determined in a study of monozygotic twins with inflammatory bowel disease. TCRdb re-called the 5' RACE reads and gives one entry per CDR3 protein, without DNA. The data include around 410,000 distinct CDR3 sequences; the top ten clones carry 2% to 2.5%. The CDR3 sequence is 15 residues long. Germline-derived CDR1 and CDR2 are DFQATT and SNEGSKA (reference sequence). Every donor provided one blood sample measuring roughly 2.5 ml. Without any T cell sorting, total RNA was isolated from whole blood. Study-wide results and caveats: IBD patients had lower TCRbeta diversity (inverse Simpson) than healthy co-twins. Clonotype overlap with others was lower in IBD patients than in healthy twins, a difference that was greatest with disease activity.

As to this clonotype: Its specificity is not known.

V usage is TRBV20-1 and J usage is TRBJ2-1. The source of this sequence is a human donor with ulcerative colitis or Crohn's disease, or a healthy co-twin of an affected twin (not recorded which). The specimen was blood. The CDR3 region is CSAEFSPQPYNEQFF.